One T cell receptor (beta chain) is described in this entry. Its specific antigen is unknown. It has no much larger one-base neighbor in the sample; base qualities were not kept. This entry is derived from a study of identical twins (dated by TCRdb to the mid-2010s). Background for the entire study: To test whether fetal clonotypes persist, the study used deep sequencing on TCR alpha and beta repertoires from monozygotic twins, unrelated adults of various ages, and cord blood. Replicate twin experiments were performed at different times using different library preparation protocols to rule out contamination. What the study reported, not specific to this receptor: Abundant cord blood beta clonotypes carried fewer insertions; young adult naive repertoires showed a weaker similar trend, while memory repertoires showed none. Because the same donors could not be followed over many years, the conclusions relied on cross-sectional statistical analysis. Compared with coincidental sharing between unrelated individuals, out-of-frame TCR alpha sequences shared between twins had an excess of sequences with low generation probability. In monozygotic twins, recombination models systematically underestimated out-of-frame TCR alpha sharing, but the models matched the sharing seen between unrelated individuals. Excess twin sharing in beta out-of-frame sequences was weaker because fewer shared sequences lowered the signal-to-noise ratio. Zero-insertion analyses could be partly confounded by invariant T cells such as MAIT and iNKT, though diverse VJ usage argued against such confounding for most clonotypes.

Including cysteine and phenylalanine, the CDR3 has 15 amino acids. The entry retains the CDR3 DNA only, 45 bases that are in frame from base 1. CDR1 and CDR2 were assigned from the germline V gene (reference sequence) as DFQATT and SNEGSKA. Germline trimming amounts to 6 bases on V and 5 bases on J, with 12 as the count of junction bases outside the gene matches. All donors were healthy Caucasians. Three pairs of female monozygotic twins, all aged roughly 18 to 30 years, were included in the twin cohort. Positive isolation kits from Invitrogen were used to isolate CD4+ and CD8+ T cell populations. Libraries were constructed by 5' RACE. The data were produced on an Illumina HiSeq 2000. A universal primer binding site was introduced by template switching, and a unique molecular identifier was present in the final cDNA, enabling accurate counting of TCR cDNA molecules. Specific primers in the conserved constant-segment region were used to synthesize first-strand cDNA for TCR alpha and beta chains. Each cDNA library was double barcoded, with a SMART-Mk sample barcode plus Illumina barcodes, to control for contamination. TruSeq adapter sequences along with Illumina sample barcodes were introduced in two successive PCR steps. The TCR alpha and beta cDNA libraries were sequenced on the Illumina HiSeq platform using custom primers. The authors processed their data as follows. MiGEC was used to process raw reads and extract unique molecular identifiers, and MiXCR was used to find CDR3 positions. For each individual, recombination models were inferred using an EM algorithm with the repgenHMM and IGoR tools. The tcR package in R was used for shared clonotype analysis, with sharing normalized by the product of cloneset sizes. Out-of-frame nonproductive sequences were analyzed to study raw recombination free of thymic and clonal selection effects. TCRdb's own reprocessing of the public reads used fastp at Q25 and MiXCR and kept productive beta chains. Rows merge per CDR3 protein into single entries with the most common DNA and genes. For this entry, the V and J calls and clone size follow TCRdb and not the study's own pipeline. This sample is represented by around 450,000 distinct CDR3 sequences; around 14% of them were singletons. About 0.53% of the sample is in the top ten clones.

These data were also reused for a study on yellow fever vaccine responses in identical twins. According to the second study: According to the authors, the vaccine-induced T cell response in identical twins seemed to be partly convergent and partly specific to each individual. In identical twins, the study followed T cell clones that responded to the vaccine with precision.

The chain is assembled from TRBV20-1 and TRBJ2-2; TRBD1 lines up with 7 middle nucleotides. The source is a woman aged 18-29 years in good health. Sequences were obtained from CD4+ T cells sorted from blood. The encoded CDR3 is CSAKKGGLLTGELFF. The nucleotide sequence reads TGCAGTGCCAAAAAAGGGGGCTTGTTAACCGGGGAGCTGTTTTTT.